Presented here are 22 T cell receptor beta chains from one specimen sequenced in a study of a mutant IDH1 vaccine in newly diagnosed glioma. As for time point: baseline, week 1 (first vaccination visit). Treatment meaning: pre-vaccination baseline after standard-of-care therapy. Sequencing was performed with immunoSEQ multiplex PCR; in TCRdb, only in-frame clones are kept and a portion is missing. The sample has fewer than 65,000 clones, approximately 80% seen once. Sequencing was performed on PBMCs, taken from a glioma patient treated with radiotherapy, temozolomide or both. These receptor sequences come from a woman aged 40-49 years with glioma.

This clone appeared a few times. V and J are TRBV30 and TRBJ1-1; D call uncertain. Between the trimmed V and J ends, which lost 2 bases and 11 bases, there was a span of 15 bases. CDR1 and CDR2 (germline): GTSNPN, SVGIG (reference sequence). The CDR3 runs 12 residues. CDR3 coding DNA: TGTGCCTGGAGTCCACAGAGAAGGGCGGCTTTCTTT. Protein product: CAWSPQRRAAFF.

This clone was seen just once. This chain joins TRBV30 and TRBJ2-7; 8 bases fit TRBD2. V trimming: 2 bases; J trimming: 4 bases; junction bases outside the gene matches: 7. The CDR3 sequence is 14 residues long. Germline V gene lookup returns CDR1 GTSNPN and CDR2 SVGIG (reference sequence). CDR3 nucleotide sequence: TGTGCCTGGAGTAGGGACGGGGGGGCTTACGAGCAGTACTTC. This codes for CAWSRDGGAYEQYF.

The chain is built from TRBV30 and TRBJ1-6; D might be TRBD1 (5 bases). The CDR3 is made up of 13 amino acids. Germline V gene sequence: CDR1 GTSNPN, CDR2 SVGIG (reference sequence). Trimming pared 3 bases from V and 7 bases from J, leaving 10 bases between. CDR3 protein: CAWRGVANSPLHF. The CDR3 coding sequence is TGTGCCTGGAGAGGGGTAGCGAATTCACCCCTCCACTTT.

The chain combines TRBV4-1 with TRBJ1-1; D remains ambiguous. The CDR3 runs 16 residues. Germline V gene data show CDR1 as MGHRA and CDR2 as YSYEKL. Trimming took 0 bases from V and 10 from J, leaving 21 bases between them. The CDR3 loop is CASSQEGGSQLRGAFF. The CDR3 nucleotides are TGCGCCAGCAGCCAAGAGGGAGGGTCGCAACTCCGTGGAGCTTTCTTT.

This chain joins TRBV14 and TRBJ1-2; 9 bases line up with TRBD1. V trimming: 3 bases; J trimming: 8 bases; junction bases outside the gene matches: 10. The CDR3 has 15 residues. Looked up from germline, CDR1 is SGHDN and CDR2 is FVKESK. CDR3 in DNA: TGTGCCAGCAGCCACCGGGACAGGGAAGGAGGCGGCTACACCTTC. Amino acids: CASSHRDREGGGYTF.

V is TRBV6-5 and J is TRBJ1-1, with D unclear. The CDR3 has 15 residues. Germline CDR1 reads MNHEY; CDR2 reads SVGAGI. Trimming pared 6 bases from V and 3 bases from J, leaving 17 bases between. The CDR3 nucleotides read TGTGCCAGCAGCATCGAAAACCCGAGGGACACTGAAGCTTTCTTT. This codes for CASSIENPRDTEAFF.

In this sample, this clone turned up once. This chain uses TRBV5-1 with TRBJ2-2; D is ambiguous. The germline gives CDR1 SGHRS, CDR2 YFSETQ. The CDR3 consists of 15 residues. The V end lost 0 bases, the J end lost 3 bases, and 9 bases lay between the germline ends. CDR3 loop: CASSLDSPDTGELFF. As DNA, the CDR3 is TGCGCCAGCAGCTTGGATAGCCCCGACACCGGGGAGCTGTTTTTT.

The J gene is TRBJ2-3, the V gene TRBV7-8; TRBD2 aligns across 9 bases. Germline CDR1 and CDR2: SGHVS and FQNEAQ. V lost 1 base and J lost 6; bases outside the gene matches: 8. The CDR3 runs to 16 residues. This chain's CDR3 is CASSLVAGGPRDTQYF. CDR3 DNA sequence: TGTGCCAGCAGCTTAGTGGCGGGGGGGCCGAGGGATACGCAGTATTTT. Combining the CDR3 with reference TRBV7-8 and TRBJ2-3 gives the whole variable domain GAGVSQSPRYKVAKRGQDVALRCDPISGHVSLFWYQQALGQGPEFLTYFQNEAQLDKSGLPSDRFFAERPEGSVSTLKIQRTQQEDSAVYLCASSLVAGGPRDTQYFGPGTRLTVL.

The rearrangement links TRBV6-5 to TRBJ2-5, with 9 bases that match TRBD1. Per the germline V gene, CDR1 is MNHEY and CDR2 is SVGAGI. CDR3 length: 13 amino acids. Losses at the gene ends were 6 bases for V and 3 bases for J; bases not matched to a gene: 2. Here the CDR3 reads CASRTGGEETQYF. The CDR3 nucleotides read TGTGCCAGCAGGACAGGGGGAGAAGAGACCCAGTACTTC.

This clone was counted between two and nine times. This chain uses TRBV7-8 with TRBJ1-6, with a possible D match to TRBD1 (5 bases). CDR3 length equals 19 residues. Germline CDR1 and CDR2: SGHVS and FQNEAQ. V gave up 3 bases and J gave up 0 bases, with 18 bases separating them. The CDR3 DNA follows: TGTGCCAGCAGCTTTAGCCCGGGGGTCTCGAGCTCCTATAATTCACCCCTCCACTTT. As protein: CASSFSPGVSSSYNSPLHF.

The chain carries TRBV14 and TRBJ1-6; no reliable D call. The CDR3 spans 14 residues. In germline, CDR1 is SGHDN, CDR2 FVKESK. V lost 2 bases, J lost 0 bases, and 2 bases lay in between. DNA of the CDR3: TGTGCCAGCAGCCAAAGCTCCTATAATTCACCCCTCCACTTT. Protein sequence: CASSQSSYNSPLHF.

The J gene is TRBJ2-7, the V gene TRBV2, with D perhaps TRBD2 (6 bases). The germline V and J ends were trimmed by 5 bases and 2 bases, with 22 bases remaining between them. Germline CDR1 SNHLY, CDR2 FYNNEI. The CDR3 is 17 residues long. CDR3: CASSLSPGGIYPYEQYF. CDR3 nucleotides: TGTGCCAGCAGTTTATCCCCCGGAGGGATCTACCCCTACGAGCAGTACTTC. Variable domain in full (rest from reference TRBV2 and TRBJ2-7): EPEVTQTPSHQVTQMGQEVILRCVPISNHLYFYWYRQILGQKVEFLVSFYNNEISEKSEIFDDQFSVERPDGSNFTLKIRSTKLEDSAMYFCASSLSPGGIYPYEQYFGPGTRLTVT.

CDR3 loop: CASSYPHKGAVEQYF. As DNA, the CDR3 is TGTGCCAGCAGTTACCCTCACAAGGGGGCTGTCGAGCAGTACTTC. The genes are TRBV6-6 and TRBJ2-7; 7 bases align to TRBD1. Germline loops: CDR1 MNHNY, CDR2 SVGAGI (reference sequence). V dropped 2 bases and J dropped 6; count of bases not matched to a gene: 10. CDR3 size: 15 residues.

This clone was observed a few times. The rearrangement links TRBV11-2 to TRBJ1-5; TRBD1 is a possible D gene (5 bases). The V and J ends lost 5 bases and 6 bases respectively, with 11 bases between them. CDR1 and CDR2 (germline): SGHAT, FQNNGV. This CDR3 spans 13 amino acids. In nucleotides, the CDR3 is TGTGCCAGCAGCACCAGGGTGAGTCAGCCCCAGCATTTT. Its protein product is CASSTRVSQPQHF.

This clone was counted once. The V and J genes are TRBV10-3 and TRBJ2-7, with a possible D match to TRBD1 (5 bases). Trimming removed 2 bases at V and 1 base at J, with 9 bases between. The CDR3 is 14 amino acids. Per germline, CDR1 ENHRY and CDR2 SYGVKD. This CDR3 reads CAISEARTSYEQYF. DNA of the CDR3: TGTGCCATCAGTGAGGCCCGGACATCCTACGAGCAGTACTTC.

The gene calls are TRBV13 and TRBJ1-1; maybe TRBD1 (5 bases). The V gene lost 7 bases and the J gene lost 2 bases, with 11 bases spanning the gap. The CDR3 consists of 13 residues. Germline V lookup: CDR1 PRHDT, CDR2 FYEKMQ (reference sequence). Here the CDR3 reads CASTWGGNTEAFF. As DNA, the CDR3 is TGTGCCAGCACCTGGGGGGGAAACACTGAAGCTTTCTTT. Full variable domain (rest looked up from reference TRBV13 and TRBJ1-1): AAGVIQSPRHLIKEKRETATLKCYPIPRHDTVYWYQQGPGQDPQFLISFYEKMQSDKGSIPDRFSAQQFSDYHSELNMSSLELGDSALYFCASTWGGNTEAFFGQGTRLTVV.

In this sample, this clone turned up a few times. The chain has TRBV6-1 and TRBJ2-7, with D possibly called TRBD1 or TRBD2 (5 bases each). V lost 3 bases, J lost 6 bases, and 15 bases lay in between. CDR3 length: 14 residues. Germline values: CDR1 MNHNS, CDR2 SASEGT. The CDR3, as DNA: TGTGCCAGCAGTGAGAGGGGCCTCCTGGGCGAGCAGTACTTC. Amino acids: CASSERGLLGEQYF.

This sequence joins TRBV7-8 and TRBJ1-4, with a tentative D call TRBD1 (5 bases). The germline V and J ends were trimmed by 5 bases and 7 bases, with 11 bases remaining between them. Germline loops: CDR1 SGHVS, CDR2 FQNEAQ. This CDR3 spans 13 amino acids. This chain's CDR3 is CASSGQIREKLFF. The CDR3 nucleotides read TGTGCCAGCAGCGGACAAATCCGTGAAAAACTGTTTTTT.

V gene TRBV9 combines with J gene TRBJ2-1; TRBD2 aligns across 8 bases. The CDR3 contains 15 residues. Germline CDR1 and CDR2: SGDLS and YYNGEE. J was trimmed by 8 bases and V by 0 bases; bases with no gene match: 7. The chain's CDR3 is CASSVEVAGRYEQFF. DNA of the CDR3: TGTGCCAGCAGCGTAGAGGTAGCGGGGCGGTATGAGCAGTTCTTC.

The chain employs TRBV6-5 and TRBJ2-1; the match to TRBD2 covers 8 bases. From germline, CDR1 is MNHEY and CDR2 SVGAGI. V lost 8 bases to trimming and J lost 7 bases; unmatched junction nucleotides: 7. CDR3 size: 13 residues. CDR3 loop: CASHSGEGNEQFF. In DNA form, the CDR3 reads TGTGCCAGCCATAGCGGGGAGGGTAATGAGCAGTTCTTC.

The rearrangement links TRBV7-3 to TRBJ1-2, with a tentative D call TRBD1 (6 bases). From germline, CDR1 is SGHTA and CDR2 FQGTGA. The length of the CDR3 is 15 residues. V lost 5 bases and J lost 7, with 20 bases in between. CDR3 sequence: CASSPSQGSFGGYTF. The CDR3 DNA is TGTGCCAGCAGCCCCAGCCAGGGGAGTTTTGGTGGCTACACCTTC. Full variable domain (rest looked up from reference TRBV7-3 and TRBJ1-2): GAGVSQTPSNKVTEKGKYVELRCDPISGHTALYWYRQSLGQGPEFLIYFQGTGAADDSGLPNDRFFAVRPEGSVSTLKIQRTERGDSAVYLCASSPSQGSFGGYTFGSGTRLTVV.

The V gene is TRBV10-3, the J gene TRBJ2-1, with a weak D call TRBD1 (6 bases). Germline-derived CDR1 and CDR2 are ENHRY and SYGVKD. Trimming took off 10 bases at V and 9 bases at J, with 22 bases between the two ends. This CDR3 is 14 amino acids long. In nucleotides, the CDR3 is TGTGCCACTCTCCCCAACTCAGGGGCGGGTGAGCAGTTCTTC. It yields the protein CATLPNSGAGEQFF.